The 10 T cell receptor beta chains listed next were all sequenced from one sample in a study of cytomegalovirus exposure and HLA in healthy donors. Use of 60 Vbeta and 13 Jbeta primers characterized the PCR. Profiling relied on immunoSEQ multiplex PCR, and the TCRdb table lists in-frame clones only, not all of them. This sample has fewer than 200,000 clones, with approximately 77% found just once. The sample comprised PBMCs. All receptors derive from a man aged 18 to 29 in good health and CMV-seronegative.

This clone appeared a few times. This chain uses TRBV6-5 with TRBJ2-2; perhaps TRBD2 as D (5 bases). The V gene lost 2 bases and the J gene lost 8 bases, with 9 bases spanning the gap. The CDR3 runs 13 residues. Germline V CDR1 and CDR2: MNHEY, SVGAGI. The DNA of the CDR3 is TGTGCCAGCAGTTACCCCTCGGGGGGGGAGCTGTTTTTT. This codes for CASSYPSGGELFF.

The V call is TRBV10-2, the J call TRBJ2-1; 9 bases line up with TRBD2. V dropped 6 bases and J dropped 6; count of bases not matched to a gene: 9. Germline assignment: CDR1 WSHSY and CDR2 SAAADI. This CDR3 is 15 amino acids long. CDR3 sequence (DNA): TGCGCCAGCAGCGTAGCGGGAGCAGGGGCCAATGAGCAGTTCTTC. Translating gives CASSVAGAGANEQFF.

V usage is TRBV7-2 and J usage is TRBJ2-1; possibly TRBD1 for D (7 bases). V was shortened by 4 bases and J by 3 bases, with 10 bases between the two germline ends. The CDR3 covers 14 residues. From germline, CDR1 is SGHTA and CDR2 FQGNSA. In DNA form, the CDR3 reads TGTGCCAGCAGCTGGCAGGGGGGCTACAATGAGCAGTTCTTC. This codes for CASSWQGGYNEQFF. Full variable domain (outside the CDR3, taken from reference TRBV7-2 and TRBJ2-1): GAGVSQSPSNKVTEKGKDVELRCDPISGHTALYWYRQSLGQGLEFLIYFQGNSAPDKSGLPSDRFSAERTGGSVSTLTIQRTQQEDSAVYLCASSWQGGYNEQFFGPGTRLTVL.

The rearrangement uses TRBV19 and TRBJ1-5; D possibly corresponds to TRBD1 (6 bases). This CDR3 spans 14 amino acids. The germline V gene has CDR1 LNHDA and CDR2 SQIVND (reference sequence). Trimming removed 11 bases from V and 7 bases from J, with 21 bases in between. The CDR3 DNA sequence: TGTGCCGGATCAGGTGGGGGAAGGGGGCAGCCCCAGCATTTT. Residues: CAGSGGGRGQPQHF.

The chain has TRBV7-2 and TRBJ2-7; D possibly corresponds to TRBD1 (5 bases). Per germline, CDR1 SGHTA and CDR2 FQGNSA. The CDR3 has 15 amino acids. The V end was cut by 1 base, the J end by 1 base, with 11 bases between. The CDR3 DNA sequence: TGTGCCAGCAGCTTAGGGGGCGCCTCATCCTACGAGCAGTACTTC. Translated: CASSLGGASSYEQYF.

In its sample, this clone was seen a few times. This chain links TRBV7-2 with TRBJ2-3; 8 bases agree with TRBD2. From germline, CDR1 is SGHTA and CDR2 FQGNSA. This CDR3 has 16 amino acids. V dropped 8 bases and J dropped 0; count of bases not matched to a gene: 10. The CDR3 DNA reads as TGTGCCAGCGGCTACCTAGCGGGCCTTAGCACAGATACGCAGTATTTT. It codes for CASGYLAGLSTDTQYF.

The chain combines TRBV6-5 with TRBJ2-5; perhaps TRBD1 as D (7 bases). The CDR3 contains 14 residues. CDR1 MNHEY and CDR2 SVGAGI come from the germline V gene. V lost 7 bases to trimming and J lost 6 bases, with 18 bases between them. CDR3 nucleotide sequence: TGTGCCAGCACCCCAGGGGGGTCGGGAAAGACCCAGTACTTC. Its translation is CASTPGGSGKTQYF.

The chain uses TRBV29-1 and TRBJ2-7; 10 bases fit TRBD2. This CDR3 is 13 amino acids long. Trimming at V came to 6 bases and at J to 6 bases, leaving 8 bases not matched to a gene. From germline, CDR1 is SQVTM and CDR2 ANQGSEA. The CDR3: CSVGGQREGEQYF. DNA for the CDR3: TGCAGCGTGGGGGGTCAGCGGGAGGGCGAGCAGTACTTC.

The chain employs TRBV9 and TRBJ2-3, with D possibly TRBD2 on 5 matching bases. The germline gives CDR1 SGDLS, CDR2 YYNGEE. This CDR3 has 14 amino acids. The V end was cut by 2 bases, the J end by 0 bases, with 7 bases between. This CDR3 reads CASSVRTSTDTQYF. The CDR3 nucleotides read TGTGCCAGCAGCGTTAGGACTAGCACAGATACGCAGTATTTT.

The rearrangement links TRBV7-9 to TRBJ2-7; 8 bases align to TRBD2. The CDR3 totals 15 residues. The ends lost 4 bases at V and 1 base at J; junction bases unmatched: 6. Per germline, CDR1 SEHNR and CDR2 FQNEAQ (reference sequence). The CDR3 coding sequence is TGTGCCAGCAGCTCCACTAGCGGAAAATCCTACGAGCAGTACTTC. It encodes CASSSTSGKSYEQYF.